These T cell receptor beta chains were read from a single sample in a study of T cells in Graves' hyperthyroidism and ophthalmopathy. In TCRdb, the multiplex PCR reads were re-called with MiXCR into one record per CDR3 protein. Of some 690,000 distinct CDR3 sequences in the sample, roughly 17% were seen once. The sample was blood. Receptors originate from a man aged 50 to 60 with Graves' hyperthyroidism. CDR3s leave out the opening cysteine and the closing phenylalanine or tryptophan.

>TRBJ2-3|14|TRBV18
ASSPPLPISTDTQY
>TRBJ2-7|10|TRBV5-1
ASSSAGAEQY
>TRBJ2-2|16|TRBV4-2
ASSQDQGAGLNTGELF
>TRBJ2-2|10|TRBV20-1
SARDGQGGLF
>TRBJ2-2|13|TRBV20-1
SAREDSVLPGELF
>TRBJ2-1|10|TRBV6-2/TRBV6-3
ASSYLTNEQF
>TRBJ2-7|10|TRBV20-1
SAPDRADEQY
>TRBJ1-1|13|TRBV5-1
ASSNLQGMNTEAF
>TRBJ2-7|13|TRBV28
ASSRDRGLRLGQY
>TRBJ1-4|13|TRBV7-2
ASSLVAAEGEKLF
>TRBJ1-1|10|TRBV28
ASSTPRGEAF
>TRBJ1-2|8|TRBV20-1
SARGYGYT
>TRBJ2-7|13|TRBV11-2
ASSLRLAGENEQY
>TRBJ1-2|15|TRBV10-3
AISESSRGRRVYGYT
>TRBJ1-1|12|TRBV28
ASSSSPRGTEAF
>TRBJ1-4|12|TRBV14
ASSFRQGAEKLF